The 22 T cell receptor beta chains reported below all come from one sample, sequenced in a study of T cell changes during pregnancy in multiple sclerosis. The repertoire was sequenced with immunoSEQ multiplex PCR; TCRdb's copy has only in-frame clones and lacks some. This repertoire shows roughly 48,000 clones, approximately 92% found once; its top ten account for 0.9% to 1%. The sequencing used CD4+ T cells from peripheral blood mononuclear cells, collected in the second trimester of pregnancy. Receptor source: a female donor in good health, enrolled as a control in a pregnancy study.

DNA of the CDR3: TGTGCCAGCAGCTCAGGCCCCACGGGGTACAATGAGCAGTTCTTC. The encoded protein is CASSSGPTGYNEQFF. The chain links TRBV7-3 to TRBJ2-1; possible D gene TRBD2, 5 bases. The CDR3 runs to 15 residues. Looked up from germline, CDR1 is SGHTA and CDR2 is FQGTGA. V was clipped by 4 bases and J by 4 bases, with 14 bases between them. The variable domain in full, with the rest retrieved from reference TRBV7-3 and TRBJ2-1, is GAGVSQTPSNKVTEKGKYVELRCDPISGHTALYWYRQSLGQGPEFLIYFQGTGAADDSGLPNDRFFAVRPEGSVSTLKIQRTERGDSAVYLCASSSGPTGYNEQFFGPGTRLTVL.

The chain recombines TRBV10-1 with TRBJ2-7, with D perhaps matching TRBD2 (7 bases). CDR1 WNHNN and CDR2 SYGVQD come from the germline V gene (reference sequence). The CDR3 has 14 amino acids. V was trimmed by 8 bases and J by 4 bases, leaving 18 bases between them. CDR3 loop: CASSREGGDYEQYF. CDR3 sequence (DNA): TGCGCCAGCTCTCGAGAGGGGGGGGATTACGAGCAGTACTTC.

The chain has TRBV5-1 and TRBJ2-1; D is perhaps TRBD2 (5 bases). V lost 5 bases and J 5 bases, leaving 17 bases between the germline ends. The CDR3 extends over 15 amino acids. CDR1 and CDR2 (germline): SGHRS, YFSETQ. This CDR3 reads CASRVRAGSDNEQFF. The CDR3 region has the DNA TGCGCCAGCAGGGTGAGGGCTGGGTCGGACAATGAGCAGTTCTTC.

This clone occurred a few times. V and J are TRBV7-9 and TRBJ1-2; a possible D gene is TRBD1 (6 bases). CDR3 length: 11 amino acids. The germline gives CDR1 SEHNR, CDR2 FQNEAQ (reference sequence). V was pared by 5 bases and J by 13 bases, with 14 bases between. DNA of the CDR3: TGTGCCAGCAGCAGAAAGGGACATCCCACCTTC. It translates to CASSRKGHPTF.

The chain has TRBV4-3 and TRBJ2-2, with a weak D call TRBD2 (6 bases). Deletions cut 4 bases from V and 5 bases from J, with 14 bases between. Germline CDR1 LGHNA, CDR2 YSLEER. The CDR3 loop spans 15 amino acids. As DNA, the CDR3 is TGCGCCAGCAGCCCCCCACATGGGGGGACCGGGGAGCTGTTTTTT. Residues: CASSPPHGGTGELFF.

In this sample, this clone turned up a few times. The chain uses TRBV7-3 and TRBJ1-5; D unresolved. The CDR3 sequence is 13 residues long. V was trimmed by 2 bases and J by 4 bases, leaving 6 bases between them. Germline CDR1 SGHTA, CDR2 FQGTGA. The chain's CDR3 is CASSLGLNQPQHF. DNA for the CDR3: TGTGCCAGCAGCTTAGGCCTGAATCAGCCCCAGCATTTT.

This rearrangement joins TRBV5-1 to TRBJ1-2; 11 nucleotides line up with TRBD1. The CDR3 covers 15 residues. Germline V CDR1 and CDR2: SGHRS, YFSETQ. Germline trimming cut 0 bases from V and 7 bases from J; bases unmatched to any gene: 5. The CDR3 loop reads CASSLGDRGGFGYTF. The CDR3 DNA is TGCGCCAGCAGCTTGGGGGACAGGGGGGGCTTTGGCTACACCTTC.

The chain carries TRBV19 and TRBJ2-5; 7 bases map to TRBD1. The CDR3 has 15 amino acids. Germline CDR1 LNHDA, CDR2 SQIVND (reference sequence). Germline trimming cut 2 bases from V and 4 bases from J; bases unmatched to any gene: 7. CDR3 DNA: TGTGCCAGTAGTATAAACAGGGGTGAACGAGAGACCCAGTACTTC. Protein: CASSINRGERETQYF.

V usage is TRBV7-6 and J usage is TRBJ2-1; 9 bases line up with TRBD2. V was clipped by 0 bases and J by 9 bases; unmatched bases: 3. Germline V gene data show CDR1 as SGHVS and CDR2 as FNYEAQ. The CDR3 extends over 14 amino acids. The CDR3 here is CASSLASGSPEQFF. The CDR3 DNA reads TGTGCCAGCAGCTTAGCTAGCGGGAGTCCTGAGCAGTTCTTC.

The V gene is TRBV5-1, the J gene TRBJ1-5, with 7 nucleotides matching TRBD1. The CDR3 is 14 residues long. Germline CDR1 and CDR2: SGHRS and YFSETQ. The V gene end was trimmed by 4 bases and the J gene end by 6 bases; junction bases not matched to a gene: 7. Here the CDR3 DNA reads TGCGCCAGCAGCACAGGGGAATGGGGTCAGCCCCAGCATTTT. Protein: CASSTGEWGQPQHF.

In its sample, this clone was seen a few times. The rearrangement uses TRBV27 and TRBJ1-5; D gene unclear. CDR1 MNHEY and CDR2 SMNVEV come from the germline V gene (reference sequence). The CDR3 has 14 residues. Trimming shortened V by 6 bases and J by 4 bases, and 13 bases separated the two germline ends. The CDR3 sequence: CASSPRPGNQPQHF. CDR3 nucleotides: TGTGCCAGCAGCCCGCGGCCTGGGAATCAGCCCCAGCATTTT.

This clone was counted between two and nine times. For the CDR3, the DNA is TGCGCCAGCAGCCAAGATAGGGGTTCACCCCTCCACTTT. This encodes CASSQDRGSPLHF. The V and J genes are TRBV4-1 and TRBJ1-6, with D tentatively TRBD1 (5 bases). Germline V gene sequence: CDR1 MGHRA, CDR2 YSYEKL. Trimming removed 0 bases from V and 9 bases from J, with 6 bases in between. The CDR3 contains 13 residues.

The chain links TRBV19 to TRBJ1-5, with D tentatively TRBD1 (5 bases). Trimming pared 9 bases from V and 6 bases from J, leaving 21 bases between. The CDR3 is 15 residues long. CDR1 and CDR2 (germline): LNHDA, SQIVND (reference sequence). CDR3: CASWGGIYGGQPQHF. The CDR3 region has the DNA TGTGCCAGCTGGGGGGGGATCTACGGAGGTCAGCCCCAGCATTTT.

This sequence joins TRBV6-5 and TRBJ2-7; 8 nucleotides line up with TRBD1. The CDR3 extends over 14 amino acids. After removal of 4 bases from V and 2 bases from J, the junction contained 4 bases not matched to a gene. Germline V gene lookup returns CDR1 MNHEY and CDR2 SVGAGI. The DNA of the CDR3 is TGTGCCAGCAGTTCCGACAGGGGCGCCTACGAGCAGTACTTC. Residues: CASSSDRGAYEQYF.

This chain connects TRBV4-1 to TRBJ1-1, with D unclear. The CDR3 runs to 13 residues. Trimming stripped 2 bases from V and 1 base from J, with 5 bases between. Germline assignment: CDR1 MGHRA and CDR2 YSYEKL. The CDR3 sequence: CASSQPGNTEAFF. As DNA, the CDR3 is TGCGCCAGCAGCCAACCAGGGAACACTGAAGCTTTCTTT.

This clone was counted once. The chain recombines TRBV28 with TRBJ1-5; D is possibly TRBD1 (5 bases). Trimming removed 3 bases at V and 5 bases at J, with 20 bases between. This CDR3 region has 17 residues. CDR1 MDHEN and CDR2 SYDVKM come from the germline V gene. CDR3: CASSFGLGDSRYQPQHF. The DNA for the CDR3 is TGTGCCAGCAGTTTTGGTCTCGGTGACAGCAGATATCAGCCCCAGCATTTT.

The V and J genes are TRBV4-1 and TRBJ2-1; weak D call: TRBD1 (5 bases). Germline V gives CDR1 MGHRA, CDR2 YSYEKL. The CDR3 extends over 14 amino acids. The V end was cut by 2 bases, the J end by 4 bases, with 9 bases between. The CDR3 nucleotides are TGCGCCAGCAGCCAAAAGCAGGGATACAATGAGCAGTTCTTC. It encodes CASSQKQGYNEQFF.

The DNA of the CDR3 is TGTGCCAGCAGCGTAGACGGGGTTGGCACAGATACGCAGTATTTT. It encodes CASSVDGVGTDTQYF. This rearrangement joins TRBV9 to TRBJ2-3; possibly TRBD2 for D (5 bases). V dropped 0 bases and J dropped 1 base, with 9 bases sitting between them. Germline CDR1 and CDR2: SGDLS and YYNGEE. This CDR3 comprises 15 residues.

For the CDR3, the DNA is TGCGCCAGCAGCTTTAACCCGAACACAGGGGCAGATACGCAGTATTTT. It is translated as CASSFNPNTGADTQYF. The rearrangement uses TRBV5-1 and TRBJ2-3, with TRBD1 matching 7 bases. The CDR3 loop spans 16 amino acids. J gave up 4 bases and V 2 bases, and 10 bases lay outside the gene matches. CDR1 SGHRS and CDR2 YFSETQ come from the germline V gene.

The J gene is TRBJ1-2, the V gene TRBV9; 9 nucleotides agree with TRBD1. Germline loops: CDR1 SGDLS, CDR2 YYNGEE. The CDR3 has 15 amino acids. Trimming cost V 4 bases and J 4 bases; bases outside gene matches: 8. The CDR3 reads CASSLTGGFGYGYTF. The DNA of the CDR3 is TGTGCCAGCAGCCTCACAGGGGGCTTTGGCTATGGCTACACCTTC.

The gene calls are TRBV29-1 and TRBJ2-3, with 7 nucleotides matching TRBD1. The germline V gene encodes CDR1 SQVTM and CDR2 ANQGSEA. After removal of 7 bases from V and 5 bases from J, the junction contained 9 bases not matched to a gene. The CDR3 consists of 13 residues. The CDR3 DNA follows: TGCAGCGCTGGGGGCAGGGGGTTAGATACGCAGTATTTT. Residues: CSAGGRGLDTQYF.

The chain has TRBV27 and TRBJ1-4, with unresolved D. Germline assignment: CDR1 MNHEY and CDR2 SMNVEV (reference sequence). This CDR3 has 14 residues. V dropped 3 bases and J dropped 8 bases, with 13 bases sitting between them. The CDR3 bases are TGTGCCAGCAGTTTGGTTGGAGCTGGGGAAAAACTGTTTTTT. The encoded protein is CASSLVGAGEKLFF.